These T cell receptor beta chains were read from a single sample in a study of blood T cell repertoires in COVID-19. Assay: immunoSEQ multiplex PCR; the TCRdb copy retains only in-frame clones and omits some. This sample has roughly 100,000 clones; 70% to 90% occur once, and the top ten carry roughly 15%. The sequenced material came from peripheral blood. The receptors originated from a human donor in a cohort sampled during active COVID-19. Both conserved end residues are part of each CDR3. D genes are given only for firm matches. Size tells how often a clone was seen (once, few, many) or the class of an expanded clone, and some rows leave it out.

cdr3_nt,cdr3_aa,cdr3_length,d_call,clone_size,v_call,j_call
TGTGCCAGCAGCTTCTTGGACATCTTGGGCAATGAGCAGTTCTTC,CASSFLDILGNEQFF,15,NA,NA,TRBV9,TRBJ2-1
TGCGCCAGCAGCTTGGGATTAGGGACAGGGAATGATGAGCAGTTCTTC,CASSLGLGTGNDEQFF,16,TRBD1,once,TRBV5-1,TRBJ2-1
TGCGCCAGCAGCCAAGGTGGCAGGGACTACGAGCAGTACTTC,CASSQGGRDYEQYF,14,NA,NA,TRBV4-1,TRBJ2-7
TGTGCCAGCAGCAAAGACAGGGCCCTTGAAGCTTTCTTT,CASSKDRALEAFF,13,TRBD1,NA,TRBV7-3,TRBJ1-1
TGTGCCAGCAGCCCCAACTCTGGACAGGGCCCAGGCTACACCTTC,CASSPNSGQGPGYTF,15,TRBD1,once,TRBV3-1/TRBV3-2,TRBJ1-2
TGTGCCAGCAGCTTGGGGACAGGGATTAGCTATGGCTACACCTTC,CASSLGTGISYGYTF,15,TRBD1,NA,TRBV11-2,TRBJ1-2
TGTGCCAGTAGTATTACCACCCCCAGGGCCAGGGGGAACACTGAAGCTTTCTTT,CASSITTPRARGNTEAFF,18,NA,NA,TRBV19,TRBJ1-1
TGTGCCAGCAGCCGGGGGGCTGCTGGAAACACCATATATTTT,CASSRGAAGNTIYF,14,NA,NA,TRBV6-5,TRBJ1-3
TGTGCCAGCAGTCCTGGACTGATGTCTAACTATGGCTACACCTTC,CASSPGLMSNYGYTF,15,NA,NA,TRBV6-4,TRBJ1-2
TGTGCCAGCAGCCCAACGGGAGGGATCGGCTACACCTTC,CASSPTGGIGYTF,13,NA,few,TRBV7-3,TRBJ1-2
TGTGCCAGCAGCCCCACAGGGTCCCGAGGTCTCGAGCAGTACTTC,CASSPTGSRGLEQYF,15,NA,NA,TRBV9,TRBJ2-7
TGTGCCAGCTCACTCAGGACAGGGTGGACTGAAGCTTTCTTT,CASSLRTGWTEAFF,14,TRBD1,NA,TRBV18,TRBJ1-1
TGCGCCAGCAGCCAAGATAGGGGCCCCACTGAAGCTTTCTTT,CASSQDRGPTEAFF,14,NA,NA,TRBV4-1,TRBJ1-1
TGTGCCAGCAGTTGGGGGGGAGGGGCCCGTTTAGAGACCCAGTACTTC,CASSWGGGARLETQYF,16,TRBD2,NA,TRBV2,TRBJ2-5
TGTGCCAGCAGCCGACAGGGGGAGGACACTGAAGCTTTCTTT,CASSRQGEDTEAFF,14,TRBD1,NA,TRBV11-3,TRBJ1-1
TGCGCCAGCGGGACTAGCGGGGGTAAAGATACGCAGTATTTT,CASGTSGGKDTQYF,14,TRBD2,NA,TRBV5-1,TRBJ2-3
TGTGCCAGCAGTGCGGGACCGGGAATGAGTCTTAACTATGGCTACACCTTC,CASSAGPGMSLNYGYTF,17,NA,NA,TRBV27,TRBJ1-2
TGTGCCAGCAACCAGCGGGGAGGGAATGAGCAGTTCTTC,CASNQRGGNEQFF,13,TRBD2,NA,TRBV27,TRBJ2-1
TGCAGCTCTACAGAAGCTAACTATGGCTACACCTTC,CSSTEANYGYTF,12,NA,NA,TRBV29-1,TRBJ1-2
TGTGCCAGCTCACCCACAGGGCTCGATCAGCCCCAGCATTTT,CASSPTGLDQPQHF,14,NA,NA,TRBV18,TRBJ1-5
TGCAGCGTTGAACGGGGGGGGCGCCAAGAGACCCAGTACTTC,CSVERGGRQETQYF,14,TRBD2,NA,TRBV29-1,TRBJ2-5
TGTGCCAGCAGCCTCACAGGGTGGCGCACTGAAGCTTTCTTT,CASSLTGWRTEAFF,14,NA,once,TRBV14,TRBJ1-1
TGTGCCAGTAGTGTTCGAGTGGTCGGGCAGCCCCAGCATTTT,CASSVRVVGQPQHF,14,NA,NA,TRBV19,TRBJ1-5
TGTGCCAGCAGTTTTCAACTGGGGAGCTCCTACGAGCAGTACTTC,CASSFQLGSSYEQYF,15,NA,NA,TRBV28,TRBJ2-7
TGTGCCAGCAGCAATAACAGGGGGAGTAGGGGCTACACCTTC,CASSNNRGSRGYTF,14,TRBD1,NA,TRBV28,TRBJ1-2
TGTGCCAGCAGCCAAGATGTCCTCGGGGGACAGACCTATGGCTACACCTTC,CASSQDVLGGQTYGYTF,17,TRBD1,NA,TRBV4-2,TRBJ1-2
TGCGCCAGCAGGGACACGGCAAATCAGCCCCAGCATTTT,CASRDTANQPQHF,13,NA,NA,TRBV10-2,TRBJ1-5
TGCGCCAGCAGTTCGGGACAAATTAATGAAAAACTGTTTTTT,CASSSGQINEKLFF,14,NA,NA,TRBV5-1,TRBJ1-4
TGTGCCAGTAGTATAGAAACAGGGGATCCTGAAGCTTTCTTT,CASSIETGDPEAFF,14,TRBD1,NA,TRBV19,TRBJ1-1
TGTGCCAGCAGCTTAGAGGGGGCGTGGCGGCGTACGCAGTATTTT,CASSLEGAWRRTQYF,15,TRBD1,NA,TRBV7-8,TRBJ2-3
TGTGCCAGCGGGCCAGGGGCGCTTAATTCACCCCTCCACTTT,CASGPGALNSPLHF,14,NA,NA,TRBV9,TRBJ1-6
TGTGCCATCAGCCCGGGACAGCAAACCCGAGGGCCCCAGCATTTT,CAISPGQQTRGPQHF,15,TRBD1,NA,TRBV10-3,TRBJ1-5
TGTGCCAGCAGCTCTACGGGCGGCGGGGCTTTCGACGAGCAGTACTTC,CASSSTGGGAFDEQYF,16,NA,NA,TRBV7-8,TRBJ2-7
TGTGCCAGCACCCGGGACAGGGTTGACGAGCAGTACTTC,CASTRDRVDEQYF,13,TRBD1,NA,TRBV28,TRBJ2-7
TGTGCCAGCAGTTTGGGACAAGTATTCTACACCTTC,CASSLGQVFYTF,12,NA,NA,TRBV12-3/TRBV12-4,TRBJ1-2
TGTGCCAGCAGCCCCCGGGACAGGTGTAATTCACCCCTCCACTTT,CASSPRDRCNSPLHF,15,NA,NA,TRBV21-1,TRBJ1-6
TGTGCCAGCAGCGGAGGACAGGGCCTAGTCTCTAATTCACCCCTCCACTTT,CASSGGQGLVSNSPLHF,17,TRBD1,NA,TRBV9,TRBJ1-6
TGTGCCGTAGGAAAGACAGGGCCGAACACCGGGGAGCTGTTTTTT,CAVGKTGPNTGELFF,15,TRBD1,NA,TRBV19,TRBJ2-2
TGCAGTGCTAGTTCAGGGAGGGGATCGGGAGTCGAGCAGTACTTC,CSASSGRGSGVEQYF,15,TRBD2,NA,TRBV20-1,TRBJ2-7
TGTGCCAGCTGGGACAGGGACAATGAGCAGTTCTTC,CASWDRDNEQFF,12,TRBD1,NA,TRBV2,TRBJ2-1
TGTGCCAGCAGCAACGGACTAGCAGGGAATGAGCAGTTCTTC,CASSNGLAGNEQFF,14,TRBD2,NA,TRBV7-3,TRBJ2-1
TGTGCCAGCAGCTTACGAGAGAGAGAGACCCAGTACTTC,CASSLRERETQYF,13,NA,NA,TRBV7-9,TRBJ2-5
TGCGCCAGCAGCCAAGATTCCGGGAACGCAGATACGCAGTATTTT,CASSQDSGNADTQYF,15,NA,NA,TRBV4-3,TRBJ2-3
TGTGCCAGCTCACAGGACGGGACACCCAACTATGGCTACACCTTC,CASSQDGTPNYGYTF,15,NA,NA,TRBV18,TRBJ1-2
TGTGCCAGCAGCGCTACAGGAAACACTGAAGCTTTCTTT,CASSATGNTEAFF,13,NA,few,TRBV7-3,TRBJ1-1
TGTGCCAGCAGCCCGGAGGGGGCGAATGAAAAACTGTTTTTT,CASSPEGANEKLFF,14,TRBD1,NA,TRBV5-8,TRBJ1-4
TGTGCCAGCAGCTTAGATAGTCTCTCGGCAGGGACCCAGTACTTC,CASSLDSLSAGTQYF,15,NA,NA,TRBV11-2,TRBJ2-5
TGTGCCATCAACACAGGGGCCCAGGATACGCAGTATTTT,CAINTGAQDTQYF,13,TRBD1,NA,TRBV10-3,TRBJ2-3
TGTGCCACGGGGGGCGCAGGAGGGGAGACCCAGTACTTC,CATGGAGGETQYF,13,NA,once,TRBV19,TRBJ2-5
TGTGCCACCAGCCGACTAGTACCAGAGACCCAGTACTTC,CATSRLVPETQYF,13,NA,NA,TRBV15,TRBJ2-5
TGTGCCTGGGAGAAGCGGGGGGGCCCGGAGACCCAGTACTTC,CAWEKRGGPETQYF,14,TRBD2,NA,TRBV30,TRBJ2-5
TGTGCCAGCAGTTACGGGGACAGGGGATCCTACAATGAGCAGTTCTTC,CASSYGDRGSYNEQFF,16,TRBD1,NA,TRBV6-6,TRBJ2-1
TGCGCCAGCTCTCTTTCTAGCGGGTCCGCCTCCTACAATGAGCAGTTCTTC,CASSLSSGSASYNEQFF,17,TRBD2,NA,TRBV5-1,TRBJ2-1